This T cell receptor beta chain was profiled in a study of blood T cells in healthy people across ages. The study's findings and limits: Naive CD4+ cell counts and diversity both ran higher in long-lived than in aged donors. Expanded clonotype changes were possibly confounded by unknown donor CMV status.

With respect to this clonotype: Its antigen remains unidentified.

Germline V CDR1 and CDR2: LNHNV, YYDKDF (reference sequence). There are 16 residues in the CDR3. The V end was cut by 1 base, the J end by 0 bases, with 10 bases between. Alongside a J-beta primer mix, a sample-barcoded 5' primer served in a second PCR lasting about 6 to 12 cycles. TCRdb fed the 5' RACE reads into MiXCR, producing one record per CDR3 protein. Of 700,000 to 900,000 distinct CDR3 sequences in the sample, around a quarter are singletons; the top ten hold roughly 3.1%. These records were also assigned to another study, of T cells of mothers and their children. That paper adds: Donors were a few healthy Caucasian mothers and their six children.

The receptor was derived from a boy under 18 in good health. This rearrangement joins TRBV15 to TRBJ1-5; no definite D call. Material for sequencing was blood. The CDR3 DNA reads as TGTGCCACCAGCAGAGGGGGAACTTATAGCAATCAGCCCCAGCATTTT. It codes for CATSRGGTYSNQPQHF.